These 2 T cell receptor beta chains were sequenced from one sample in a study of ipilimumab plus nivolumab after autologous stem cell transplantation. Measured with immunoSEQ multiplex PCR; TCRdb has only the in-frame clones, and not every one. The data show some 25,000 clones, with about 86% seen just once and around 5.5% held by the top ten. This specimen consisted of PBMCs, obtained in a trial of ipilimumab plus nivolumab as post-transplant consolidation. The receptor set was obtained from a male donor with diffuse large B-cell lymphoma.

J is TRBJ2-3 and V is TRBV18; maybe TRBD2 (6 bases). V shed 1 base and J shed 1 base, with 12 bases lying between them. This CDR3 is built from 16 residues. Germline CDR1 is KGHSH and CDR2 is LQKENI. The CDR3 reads CASSPLISGRTDTQYF. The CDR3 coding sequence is TGTGCCAGCTCACCACTAATTAGCGGTCGCACAGATACGCAGTATTTT.

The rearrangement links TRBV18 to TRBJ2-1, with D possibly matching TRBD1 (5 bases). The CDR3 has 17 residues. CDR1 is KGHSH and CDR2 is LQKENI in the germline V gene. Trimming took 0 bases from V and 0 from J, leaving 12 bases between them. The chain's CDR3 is CASSPPRVESSYNEQFF. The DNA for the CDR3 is TGTGCCAGCTCACCACCCAGGGTAGAGAGCTCCTACAATGAGCAGTTCTTC.